This TCR beta chain comes out of a study of Graves' ophthalmopathy and Graves' hyperthyroidism. Points from the study as a whole: Among thyroid clonotypes expanded above 0.001 frequency, most also appeared in blood.

Clinicians made diagnoses from clinical symptoms, serum thyroxine, TRAb, thyroid ultrasound and orbital computed tomography. This clonotype was detected many times. What it binds is unknown. Germline-derived CDR1 and CDR2 are SGHTA and FQGNSA. The germline V and J ends were trimmed by 1 base and 8 bases, with 11 bases remaining between them. CDR3 length: 13 residues. RNA transcripts served as template for amplifying TCR beta CDR3 sequences. HTBI primers served in a first-round RT-PCR, which a second-round multiplex PCR followed. MiXCR was run by TCRdb on the multiplex PCR reads, yielding one entry per CDR3 protein. This sample has 350,000 to 400,000 distinct CDR3 sequences, with less than 20% found just once.

The TCR sequence derives from a woman aged 18-35 years with stable Graves' hyperthyroidism. The J gene is TRBJ1-2, the V gene TRBV7-2, with D unclear. The specimen was peripheral blood. The CDR3 loop reads CASSLVSPAGYTF. As DNA, the CDR3 is TGTGCCAGCAGCTTAGTGAGTCCGGCAGGCTACACCTTC.